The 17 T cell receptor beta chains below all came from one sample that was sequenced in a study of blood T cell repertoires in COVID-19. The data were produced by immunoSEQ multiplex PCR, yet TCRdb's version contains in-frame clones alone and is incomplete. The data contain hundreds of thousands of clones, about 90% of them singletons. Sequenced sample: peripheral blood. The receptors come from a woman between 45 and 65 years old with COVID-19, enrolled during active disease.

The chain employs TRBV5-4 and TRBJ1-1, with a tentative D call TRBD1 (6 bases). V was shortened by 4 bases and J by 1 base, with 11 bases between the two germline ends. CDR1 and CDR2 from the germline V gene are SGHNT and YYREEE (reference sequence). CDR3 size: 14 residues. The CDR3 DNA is TGTGCCAGCAGCCTAGACAGGCCGAACACTGAAGCTTTCTTT. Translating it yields CASSLDRPNTEAFF.

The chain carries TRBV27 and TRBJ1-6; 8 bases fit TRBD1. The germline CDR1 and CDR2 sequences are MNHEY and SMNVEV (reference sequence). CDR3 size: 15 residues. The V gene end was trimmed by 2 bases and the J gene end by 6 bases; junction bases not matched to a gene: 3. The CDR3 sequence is CASSLGGQVNSPLHF. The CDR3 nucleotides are TGTGCCAGCAGTTTAGGGGGACAGGTTAATTCACCCCTCCACTTT.

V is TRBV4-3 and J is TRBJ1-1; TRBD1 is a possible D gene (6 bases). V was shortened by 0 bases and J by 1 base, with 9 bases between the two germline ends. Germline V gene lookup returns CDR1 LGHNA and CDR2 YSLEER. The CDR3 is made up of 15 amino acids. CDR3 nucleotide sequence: TGCGCCAGCAGCCAAGAAGGGGGATCGAACACTGAAGCTTTCTTT. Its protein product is CASSQEGGSNTEAFF.

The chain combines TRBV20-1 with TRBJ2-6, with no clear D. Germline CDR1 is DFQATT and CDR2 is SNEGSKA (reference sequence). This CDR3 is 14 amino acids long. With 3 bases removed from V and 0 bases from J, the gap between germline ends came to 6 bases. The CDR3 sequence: CSASRASGANVLTF. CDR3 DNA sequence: TGCAGTGCTAGTCGCGCCTCTGGGGCCAACGTCCTGACTTTC.

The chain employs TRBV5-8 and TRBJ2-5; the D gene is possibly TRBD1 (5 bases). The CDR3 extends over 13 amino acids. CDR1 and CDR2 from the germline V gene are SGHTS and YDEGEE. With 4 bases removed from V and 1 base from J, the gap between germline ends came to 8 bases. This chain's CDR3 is CASSGAIQETQYF. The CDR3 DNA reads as TGTGCCAGCAGCGGGGCTATCCAAGAGACCCAGTACTTC.

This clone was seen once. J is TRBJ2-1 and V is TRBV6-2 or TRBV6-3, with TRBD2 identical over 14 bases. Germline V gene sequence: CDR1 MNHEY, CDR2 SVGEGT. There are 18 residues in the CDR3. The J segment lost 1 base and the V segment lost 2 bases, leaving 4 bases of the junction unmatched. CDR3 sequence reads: CASSYETSGRGSYNEQFF. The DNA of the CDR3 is TGTGCCAGCAGTTACGAGACTAGCGGGAGGGGTTCCTACAATGAGCAGTTCTTC.

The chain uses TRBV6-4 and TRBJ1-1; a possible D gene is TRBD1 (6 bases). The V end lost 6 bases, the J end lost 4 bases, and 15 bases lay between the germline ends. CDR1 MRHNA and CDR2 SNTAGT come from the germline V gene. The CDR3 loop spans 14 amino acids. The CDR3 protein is CASRRGQGSTEAFF. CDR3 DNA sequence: TGTGCCAGCAGGCGGGGGCAGGGGAGCACTGAAGCTTTCTTT.

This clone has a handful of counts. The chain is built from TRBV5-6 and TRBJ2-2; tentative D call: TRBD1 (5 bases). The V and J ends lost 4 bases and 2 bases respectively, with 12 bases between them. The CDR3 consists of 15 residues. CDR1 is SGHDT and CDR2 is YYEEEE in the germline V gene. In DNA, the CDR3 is TGTGCCAGCAGCCAGCTCCAGGGAAACACCGGGGAGCTGTTTTTT. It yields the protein CASSQLQGNTGELFF.

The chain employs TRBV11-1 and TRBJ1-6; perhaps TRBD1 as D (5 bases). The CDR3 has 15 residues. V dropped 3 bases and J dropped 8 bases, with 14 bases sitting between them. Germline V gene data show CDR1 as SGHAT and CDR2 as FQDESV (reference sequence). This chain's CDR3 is CASSFNRPPYSPLHF. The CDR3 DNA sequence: TGTGCCAGCAGCTTTAACAGGCCACCATATTCACCCCTCCACTTT.

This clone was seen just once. CDR3 nucleotides: TGTGCCAGCTCAGCCCAGGGGCCTGAGCAGTTCTTC. This sequence encodes CASSAQGPEQFF. The chain recombines TRBV18 with TRBJ2-1; D might be TRBD1 (6 bases). Germline assignment: CDR1 KGHSH and CDR2 LQKENI. This CDR3 is 12 amino acids long. V gave up 5 bases and J gave up 9 bases, with 11 bases separating them.

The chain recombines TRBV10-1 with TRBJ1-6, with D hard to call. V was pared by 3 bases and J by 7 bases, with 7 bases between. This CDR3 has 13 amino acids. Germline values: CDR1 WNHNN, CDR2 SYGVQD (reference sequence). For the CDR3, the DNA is TGCGCCAGCAGTGACAGGTTGAATTCACCCCTCCACTTT. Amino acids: CASSDRLNSPLHF.

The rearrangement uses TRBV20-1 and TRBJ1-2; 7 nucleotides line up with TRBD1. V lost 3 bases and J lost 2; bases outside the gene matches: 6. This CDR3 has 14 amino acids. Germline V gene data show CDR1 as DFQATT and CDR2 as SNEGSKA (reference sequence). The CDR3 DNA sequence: TGCAGTGCTAGTACAGGGACAGCGAACTATGGCTACACCTTC. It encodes CSASTGTANYGYTF.

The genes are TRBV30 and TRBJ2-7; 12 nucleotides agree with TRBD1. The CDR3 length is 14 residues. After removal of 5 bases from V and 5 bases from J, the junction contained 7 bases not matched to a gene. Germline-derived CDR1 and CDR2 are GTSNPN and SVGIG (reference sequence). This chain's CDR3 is CAWSPGQGADEQYF. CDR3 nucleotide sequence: TGTGCCTGGTCGCCGGGACAGGGGGCCGACGAGCAGTACTTC. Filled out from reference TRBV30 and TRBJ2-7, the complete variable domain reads SQTIHQWPATLVQPVGSPLSLECTVEGTSNPNLYWYRQAAGRGLQLLFYSVGIGQISSEVPQNLSASRPQDRQFILSSKKLLLSDSGFYLCAWSPGQGADEQYFGPGTRLTVT.

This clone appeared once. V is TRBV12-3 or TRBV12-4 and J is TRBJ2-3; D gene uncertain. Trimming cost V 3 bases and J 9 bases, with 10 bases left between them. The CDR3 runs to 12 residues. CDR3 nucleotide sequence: TGTGCCAGCAGTTTTTTCGTCCAGACGCAGTATTTT. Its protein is CASSFFVQTQYF.

Here the CDR3 DNA reads TGTGCCAGCAGCTTAGTGACTAGCGGGACCTCCTCCTACAATGAGCAGTTCTTC. The encoded protein is CASSLVTSGTSSYNEQFF. The chain recombines TRBV7-3 with TRBJ2-1, with 11 bases identical to TRBD2. The length of the CDR3 is 18 residues. The germline CDR1 and CDR2 sequences are SGHTA and FQGTGA. The V gene end was trimmed by 2 bases and the J gene end by 0 bases; junction bases not matched to a gene: 6. Variable domain in full (rest from reference TRBV7-3 and TRBJ2-1): GAGVSQTPSNKVTEKGKYVELRCDPISGHTALYWYRQSLGQGPEFLIYFQGTGAADDSGLPNDRFFAVRPEGSVSTLKIQRTERGDSAVYLCASSLVTSGTSSYNEQFFGPGTRLTVL.

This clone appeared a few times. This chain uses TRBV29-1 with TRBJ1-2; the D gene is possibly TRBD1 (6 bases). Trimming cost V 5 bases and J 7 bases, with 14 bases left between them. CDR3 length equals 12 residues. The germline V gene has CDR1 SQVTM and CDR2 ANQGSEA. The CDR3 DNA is TGCAGCGTTCACTCAACAGGGTTTGGCTACACCTTC. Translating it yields CSVHSTGFGYTF. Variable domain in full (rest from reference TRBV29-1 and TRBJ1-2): SAVISQKPSRDICQRGTSLTIQCQVDSQVTMMFWYRQQPGQSLTLIATANQGSEATYESGFVIDKFPISRPNLTFSTLTVSNMSPEDSSIYLCSVHSTGFGYTFGSGTRLTVV.

The CDR3, as DNA: TGTGCCAGCACCCGAGGGAGGGATCTTGGATCACCCCTCCACTTT. Encoded protein: CASTRGRDLGSPLHF. The chain joins TRBV6-6 to TRBJ1-6, with D hard to call. Germline lookup yields CDR1 MNHNY and CDR2 SVGAGI (reference sequence). The CDR3 runs 15 residues. The ends were cut back, 7 bases at V and 10 bases at J, with 20 bases in the middle.